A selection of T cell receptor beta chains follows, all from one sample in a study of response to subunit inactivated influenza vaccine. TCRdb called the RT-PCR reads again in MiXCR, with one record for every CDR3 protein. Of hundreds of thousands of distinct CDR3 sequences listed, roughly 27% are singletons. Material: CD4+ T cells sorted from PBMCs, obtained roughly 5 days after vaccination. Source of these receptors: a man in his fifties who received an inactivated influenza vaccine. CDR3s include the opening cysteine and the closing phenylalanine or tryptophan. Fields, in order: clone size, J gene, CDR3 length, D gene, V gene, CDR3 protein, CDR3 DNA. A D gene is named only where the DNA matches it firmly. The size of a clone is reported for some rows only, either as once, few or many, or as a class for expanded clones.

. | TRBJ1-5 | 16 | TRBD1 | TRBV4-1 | CASSQSGTGKNQPQHF | TGCGCCAGCAGCCAATCGGGGACAGGGAAGAATCAGCCCCAGCATTTT
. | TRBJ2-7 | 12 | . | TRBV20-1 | CSARLRGGEQYF | TGCAGTGCTCGATTGAGGGGCGGCGAGCAGTACTTC
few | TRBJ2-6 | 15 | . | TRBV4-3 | CASSHGRSGANVLTF | TGCGCCAGCAGCCATGGAAGGTCCGGGGCCAACGTCCTGACTTTC
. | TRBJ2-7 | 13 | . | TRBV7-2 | CASSERTGYEQYF | TGTGCCAGCAGCGAGCGCACAGGTTACGAGCAGTACTTC
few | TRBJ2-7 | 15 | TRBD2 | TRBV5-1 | CASSSLAGGSYEQYF | TGCGCCAGCAGCTCCCTAGCGGGGGGATCCTACGAGCAGTACTTC
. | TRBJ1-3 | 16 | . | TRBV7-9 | CASTNTSPGQGNTIYF | TGTGCCAGCACCAACACCTCTCCGGGACAAGGAAACACCATATATTTT
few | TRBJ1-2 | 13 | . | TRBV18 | CASSPSSPYGYTF | TGTGCCAGCTCACCATCGTCACCCTATGGCTACACCTTC
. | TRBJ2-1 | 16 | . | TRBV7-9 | CASSLSPQISYNEQFF | TGTGCCAGCAGCTTATCCCCCCAAATCTCCTACAATGAGCAGTTCTTC
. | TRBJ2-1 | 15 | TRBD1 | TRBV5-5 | CASSAGTGSNNEQFF | TGTGCCAGCAGCGCAGGGACAGGGAGTAACAATGAGCAGTTCTTC
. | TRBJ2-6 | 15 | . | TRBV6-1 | CASSTGGSGANVLTF | TGTGCCAGCAGTACCGGGGGCTCTGGGGCCAACGTCCTGACTTTC
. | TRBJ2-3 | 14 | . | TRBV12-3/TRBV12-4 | CASSLGGGSDTQYF | TGTGCCAGCAGTTTAGGAGGGGGGTCAGATACGCAGTATTTT
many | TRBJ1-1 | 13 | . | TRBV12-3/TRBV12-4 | CASSREMNTEAFF | TGTGCCAGCAGCCGCGAGATGAACACTGAAGCTTTCTTT
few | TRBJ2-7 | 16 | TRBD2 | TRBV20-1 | CSARDQTKRGPYEQYF | TGCAGTGCTAGAGATCAGACTAAGCGGGGCCCCTACGAGCAGTACTTC
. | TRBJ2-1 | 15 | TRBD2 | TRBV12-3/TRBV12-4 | CASSLRLAGVDEQFF | TGTGCCAGCAGTCTCCGCCTAGCGGGAGTGGATGAGCAGTTCTTC
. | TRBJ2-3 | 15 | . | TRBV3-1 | CATCQAKSPTNTQYF | TGTGCCACCTGCCAAGCTAAATCGCCTACTAATACGCAGTATTTT
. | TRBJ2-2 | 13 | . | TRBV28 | CASGNRITGELFF | TGTGCCAGCGGCAACAGGATCACCGGGGAGCTGTTTTTT
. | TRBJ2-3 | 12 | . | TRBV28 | CASYPGGDTHYF | TGTGCGAGCTACCCCGGGGGTGATACGCATTATTTT
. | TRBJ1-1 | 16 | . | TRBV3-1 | CASSRGVGGRGTEAFF | TGTGCCAGCAGCCGGGGAGTGGGAGGGAGAGGCACTGAAGCTTTCTTT
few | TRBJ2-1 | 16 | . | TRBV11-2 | CASSEIRTSFYNEQFF | TGTGCCAGCAGCGAAATCCGTACTTCGTTCTACAATGAGCAGTTCTTC
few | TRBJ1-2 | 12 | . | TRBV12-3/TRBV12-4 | CASSASARSYTF | TGTGCCAGCAGTGCCTCCGCGCGTAGCTACACCTTC
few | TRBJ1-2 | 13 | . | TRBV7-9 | CASSLSEFYGYTF | TGTGCCAGCAGCTTAAGCGAGTTCTATGGCTACACCTTC